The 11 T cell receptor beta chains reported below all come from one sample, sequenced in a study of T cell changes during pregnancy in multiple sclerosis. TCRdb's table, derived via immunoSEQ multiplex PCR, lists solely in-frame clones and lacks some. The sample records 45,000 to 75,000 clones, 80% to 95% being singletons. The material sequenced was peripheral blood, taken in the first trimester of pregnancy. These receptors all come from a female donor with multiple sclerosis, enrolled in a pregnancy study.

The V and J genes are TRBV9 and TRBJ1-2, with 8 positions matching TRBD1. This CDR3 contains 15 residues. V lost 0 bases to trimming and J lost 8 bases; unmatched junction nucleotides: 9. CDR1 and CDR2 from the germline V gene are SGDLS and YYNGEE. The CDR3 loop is CASSVGPSGGDGYTF. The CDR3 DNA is TGTGCCAGCAGCGTAGGCCCTTCAGGGGGCGACGGCTACACCTTC.

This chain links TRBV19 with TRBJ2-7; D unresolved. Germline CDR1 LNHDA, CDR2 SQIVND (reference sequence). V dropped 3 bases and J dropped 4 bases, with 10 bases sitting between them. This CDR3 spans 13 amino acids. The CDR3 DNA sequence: TGTGCCAGTAGTATCGGCAGGCCGTACGAGCAGTACTTC. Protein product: CASSIGRPYEQYF.

The DNA for the CDR3 is TGTGCCAGCAGTACAGCGACAGTGAACACCGGGGAGCTGTTTTTT. Translating it yields CASSTATVNTGELFF. V is TRBV6-5 and J is TRBJ2-2; possibly TRBD1 for D (5 bases). The length of the CDR3 is 15 residues. The V end lost 5 bases, the J end lost 1 base, and 11 bases lay between the germline ends. Germline V lookup: CDR1 MNHEY, CDR2 SVGAGI.

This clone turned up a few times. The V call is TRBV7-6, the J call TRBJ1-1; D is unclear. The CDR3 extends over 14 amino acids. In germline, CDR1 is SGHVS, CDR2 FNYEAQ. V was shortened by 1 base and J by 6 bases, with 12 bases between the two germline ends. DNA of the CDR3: TGTGCCAGCAGCTTAGGGTCGGTGGGCTCTGAAGCTTTCTTT. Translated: CASSLGSVGSEAFF.

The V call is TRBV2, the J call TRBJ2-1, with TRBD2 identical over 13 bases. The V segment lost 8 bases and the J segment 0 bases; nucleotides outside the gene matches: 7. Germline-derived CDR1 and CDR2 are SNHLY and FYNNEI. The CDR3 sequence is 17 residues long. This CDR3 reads CASDRGLAGSSYNEQFF. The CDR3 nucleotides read TGTGCCAGCGACCGGGGACTAGCGGGAAGCTCCTACAATGAGCAGTTCTTC.

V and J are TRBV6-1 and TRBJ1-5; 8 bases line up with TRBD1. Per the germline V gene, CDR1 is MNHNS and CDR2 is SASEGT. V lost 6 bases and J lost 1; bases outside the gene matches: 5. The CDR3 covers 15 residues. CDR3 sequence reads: CASRGTGGSNQPQHF. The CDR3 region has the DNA TGTGCCAGCAGAGGGACAGGCGGGAGCAATCAGCCCCAGCATTTT.

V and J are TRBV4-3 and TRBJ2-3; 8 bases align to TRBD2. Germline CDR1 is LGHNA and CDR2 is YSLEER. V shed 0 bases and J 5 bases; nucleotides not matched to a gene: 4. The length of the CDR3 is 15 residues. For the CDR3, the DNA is TGCGCCAGCAGCCAAGAGGGCGGGGGGAGAGATACGCAGTATTTT. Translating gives CASSQEGGGRDTQYF.

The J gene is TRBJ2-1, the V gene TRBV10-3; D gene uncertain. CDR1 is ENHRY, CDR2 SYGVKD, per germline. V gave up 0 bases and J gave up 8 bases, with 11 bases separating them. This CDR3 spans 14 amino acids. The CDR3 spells CAISESKRGYEQFF. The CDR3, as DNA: TGTGCCATCAGTGAGTCGAAGCGCGGTTATGAGCAGTTCTTC.

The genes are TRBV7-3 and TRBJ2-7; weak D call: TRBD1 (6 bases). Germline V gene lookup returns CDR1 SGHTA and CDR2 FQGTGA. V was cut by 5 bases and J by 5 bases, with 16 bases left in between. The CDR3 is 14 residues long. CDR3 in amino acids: CASSPNRVGDEQYF. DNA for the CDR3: TGTGCCAGCAGCCCGAACAGGGTGGGGGACGAGCAGTACTTC.

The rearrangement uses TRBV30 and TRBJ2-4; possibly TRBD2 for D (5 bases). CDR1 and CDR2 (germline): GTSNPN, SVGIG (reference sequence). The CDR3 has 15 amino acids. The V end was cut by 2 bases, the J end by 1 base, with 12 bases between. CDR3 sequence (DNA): TGTGCCTGGAGTAGGGCCTCGGGGGCCAAAAACATTCAGTACTTC. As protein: CAWSRASGAKNIQYF.

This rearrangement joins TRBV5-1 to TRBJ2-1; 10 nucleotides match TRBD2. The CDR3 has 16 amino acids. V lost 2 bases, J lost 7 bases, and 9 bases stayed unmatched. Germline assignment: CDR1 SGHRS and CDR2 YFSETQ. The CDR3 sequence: CASSFLAGALGNEQFF. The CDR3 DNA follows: TGCGCCAGCAGCTTTCTAGCGGGGGCCCTAGGGAATGAGCAGTTCTTC.